This entry is about one T cell receptor beta chain. Its target is not known. V was trimmed by 3 bases and J by 5 bases, leaving 14 bases between them. This CDR3 has 15 residues. Per germline, CDR1 SEHNR and CDR2 FQNEAQ (reference sequence). This sample is drawn from a study of cytomegalovirus exposure and HLA in healthy donors. 60 Vbeta and 13 Jbeta primers were used in PCR. As handled by the study authors: A later analysis tallied tens of millions of unique TCR beta chains, about 9.9 million of them shared. Some clones are missing from TCRdb's copy, which holds only in-frame ones; the method was immunoSEQ multiplex PCR. V and J calls and clone size are given by that table; D and trimming were obtained from the DNA. Seen here are roughly 150,000 clones, roughly 80% observed once, and the top ten hold approximately 3%. Findings and caveats of the study: Most TCR sequences were seen very rarely across donors, but some public TCRs occurred in many. TCR beta V segments were, for the most part, productive about 87% or about 30% of the time in an earlier analysis. 87-base-pair reads could not separate some V segments, including TRBV6-2 and TRBV6-3.

The clonotype originates from a male donor in good health and CMV-seronegative. Input material: PBMCs. The chain carries TRBV7-9 and TRBJ1-3, with D maybe TRBD1 (5 bases). DNA of the CDR3: TGTGCCAGCAGCTTTGACCAGGGCGTGAGAAACACCATATATTTT. Its protein is CASSFDQGVRNTIYF.